Below are 13 T cell receptor beta chains sequenced from a single sample in a study of shared clonotypes between healthy human individuals. Method: immunoSEQ multiplex PCR; TCRdb's copy keeps in-frame clones and lacks some. The sample comprises 2.3 million or so clones, over 85% of which are singletons, and under 0.45% rests with the top ten. Sequences were obtained from naive CD4+ T cells from PBMCs. The subset here: CD45RA+ positively selected. The receptors derive from a man aged 18 to 30 in good health. Some clones in this sample may be carry-over from other donors' samples.

The chain couples TRBV6-1 to TRBJ2-7; 11 bases align to TRBD2. Trimming at V came to 6 bases and at J to 7 bases, leaving 2 bases not matched to a gene. The CDR3 runs 12 residues. Germline V gene sequence: CDR1 MNHNS, CDR2 SASEGT. The chain's CDR3 is CASRGTSGEQYF. The CDR3 DNA is TGTGCCAGCAGGGGGACTAGCGGTGAGCAGTACTTC.

This chain uses TRBV19 with TRBJ2-7, with D possibly matching TRBD1 (6 bases). The CDR3 loop spans 15 amino acids. Trimming shortened V by 9 bases and J by 3 bases, and 21 bases separated the two germline ends. Germline values: CDR1 LNHDA, CDR2 SQIVND (reference sequence). The CDR3 DNA reads TGTGCCAGCCTCCATCAGGGTGGGGGCCACTACGAGCAGTACTTC. It yields the protein CASLHQGGGHYEQYF.

The gene calls are TRBV28 and TRBJ1-2; maybe TRBD1 (5 bases). Trimming pared 5 bases from V and 4 bases from J, leaving 17 bases between. This CDR3 has 15 residues. Germline V gene lookup returns CDR1 MDHEN and CDR2 SYDVKM. CDR3 residues: CASSTPSGTTYGYTF. CDR3 bases: TGTGCCAGCAGTACGCCCTCCGGGACCACCTATGGCTACACCTTC.

The V call is TRBV7-2, the J call TRBJ2-5; D might be TRBD2 (5 bases). Trimming cost V 3 bases and J 0 bases, with 8 bases left between them. Per the germline V gene, CDR1 is SGHTA and CDR2 is FQGNSA. This CDR3 has 14 amino acids. CDR3: CASSFSGNQETQYF. CDR3 nucleotide sequence: TGTGCCAGCAGCTTTTCCGGGAACCAAGAGACCCAGTACTTC.

This chain links TRBV6-5 with TRBJ1-2; the D is unclear. Germline V gives CDR1 MNHEY, CDR2 SVGAGI. Trimming shortened V by 2 bases and J by 6 bases, and 10 bases separated the two germline ends. The CDR3 has 13 amino acids. The CDR3 loop reads CASSYREAHGYTF. CDR3 sequence (DNA): TGTGCCAGCAGTTACAGGGAGGCCCATGGCTACACCTTC.

V and J are TRBV5-1 and TRBJ2-7; TRBD1 agrees at 7 bases. Per germline, CDR1 SGHRS and CDR2 YFSETQ. With V trimmed by 0 bases and J by 4 bases, 10 bases remained unmatched. The CDR3 totals 16 residues. CDR3 bases: TGCGCCAGCAGCTTGGGTCTTCGGGACAGCCTTTACGAGCAGTACTTC. It specifies CASSLGLRDSLYEQYF.

The chain carries TRBV28 and TRBJ1-1; D unresolved. Per germline, CDR1 MDHEN and CDR2 SYDVKM. This CDR3 has 15 amino acids. V was cut by 6 bases and J by 4 bases, with 18 bases left in between. The CDR3, as DNA: TGTGCCAGCAGCCCGAGAGATCCGGTGAGCACTGAAGCTTTCTTT. Translated: CASSPRDPVSTEAFF.

As DNA, the CDR3 is TGTGCCAGCAGCCACCCAGGGGCTTGGGGAGCTTTCTTT. It translates to CASSHPGAWGAFF. This chain connects TRBV28 to TRBJ1-1; tentative D call: TRBD1 (6 bases). Germline V lookup: CDR1 MDHEN, CDR2 SYDVKM. This CDR3 is built from 13 residues. V shed 6 bases and J shed 10 bases, with 18 bases lying between them.

The V call is TRBV4-3, the J call TRBJ2-7, with D uncertain. CDR1 is LGHNA, CDR2 YSLEER, per germline. The germline V and J ends were trimmed by 4 bases and 5 bases, with 15 bases remaining between them. The CDR3 contains 14 residues. This CDR3 is CASSPNLVHHEQYF. The CDR3 region has the DNA TGCGCCAGCAGCCCGAACCTAGTGCACCACGAGCAGTACTTC.

The chain joins TRBV5-1 to TRBJ2-1; no clear D. Germline CDR1 reads SGHRS; CDR2 reads YFSETQ. CDR3 length: 15 residues. The ends were cut back, 0 bases at V and 6 bases at J, with 13 bases in the middle. CDR3 sequence reads: CASSLGPARINEQFF. DNA for the CDR3: TGCGCCAGCAGCTTGGGACCCGCTCGGATCAATGAGCAGTTCTTC.

The J gene is TRBJ2-2, the V gene TRBV18; D call uncertain. The CDR3 is 12 amino acids. Trimming stripped 6 bases from V and 3 bases from J, with 5 bases between. Germline values: CDR1 KGHSH, CDR2 LQKENI. CDR3: CASSKDTGELFF. The CDR3 DNA is TGTGCCAGCTCGAAGGACACCGGGGAGCTGTTTTTT.

The rearrangement joins TRBV19 to TRBJ2-2, with D hard to call. CDR3 length equals 16 residues. V dropped 0 bases and J dropped 4 bases, with 12 bases sitting between them. Looked up from germline, CDR1 is LNHDA and CDR2 is SQIVND (reference sequence). CDR3 in amino acids: CASSIDRPLSTGELFF. For the CDR3, the DNA is TGTGCCAGTAGTATAGATCGTCCCCTAAGCACCGGGGAGCTGTTTTTT.

CDR3 loop: CASSIRDSHTDTQYF. CDR3 nucleotides: TGTGCCAGCAGTATTCGGGACAGCCATACGGATACGCAGTATTTT. The rearrangement uses TRBV6-6 and TRBJ2-3; 7 nucleotides line up with TRBD1. V shed 5 bases and J 6 bases; nucleotides not matched to a gene: 11. This CDR3 spans 15 amino acids. Per the germline V gene, CDR1 is MNHNY and CDR2 is SVGAGI (reference sequence).